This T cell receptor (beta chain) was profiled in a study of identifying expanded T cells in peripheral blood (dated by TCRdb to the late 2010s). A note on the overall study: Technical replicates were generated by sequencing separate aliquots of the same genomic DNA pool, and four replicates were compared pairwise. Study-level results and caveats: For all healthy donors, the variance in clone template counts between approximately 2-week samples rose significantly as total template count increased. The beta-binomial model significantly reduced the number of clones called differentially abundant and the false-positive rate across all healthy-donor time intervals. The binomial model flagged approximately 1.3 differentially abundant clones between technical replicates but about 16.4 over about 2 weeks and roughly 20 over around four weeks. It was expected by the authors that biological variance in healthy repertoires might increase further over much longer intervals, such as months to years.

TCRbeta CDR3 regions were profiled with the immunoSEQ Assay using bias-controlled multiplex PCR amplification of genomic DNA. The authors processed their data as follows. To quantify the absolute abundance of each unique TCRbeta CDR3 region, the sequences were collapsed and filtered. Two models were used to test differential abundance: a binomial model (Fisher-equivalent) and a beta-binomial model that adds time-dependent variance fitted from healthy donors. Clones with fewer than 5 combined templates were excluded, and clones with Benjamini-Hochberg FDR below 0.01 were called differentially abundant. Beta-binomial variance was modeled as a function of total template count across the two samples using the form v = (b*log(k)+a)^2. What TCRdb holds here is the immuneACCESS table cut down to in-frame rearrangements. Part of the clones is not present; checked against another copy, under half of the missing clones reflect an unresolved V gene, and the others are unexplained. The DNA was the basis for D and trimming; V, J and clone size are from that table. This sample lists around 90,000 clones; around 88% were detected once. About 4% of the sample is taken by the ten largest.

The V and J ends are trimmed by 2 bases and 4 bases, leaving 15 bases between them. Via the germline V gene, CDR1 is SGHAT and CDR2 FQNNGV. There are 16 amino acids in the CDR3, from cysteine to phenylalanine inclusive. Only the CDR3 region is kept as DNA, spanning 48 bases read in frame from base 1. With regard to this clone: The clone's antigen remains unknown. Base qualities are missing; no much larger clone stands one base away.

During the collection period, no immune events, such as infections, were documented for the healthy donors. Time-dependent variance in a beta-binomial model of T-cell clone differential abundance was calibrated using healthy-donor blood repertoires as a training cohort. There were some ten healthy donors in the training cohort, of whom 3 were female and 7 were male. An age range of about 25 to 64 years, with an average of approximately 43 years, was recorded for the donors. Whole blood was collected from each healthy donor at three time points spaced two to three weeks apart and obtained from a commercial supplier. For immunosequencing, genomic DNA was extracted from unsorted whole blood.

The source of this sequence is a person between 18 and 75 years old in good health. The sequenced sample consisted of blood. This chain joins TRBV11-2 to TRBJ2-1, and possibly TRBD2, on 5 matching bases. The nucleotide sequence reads TGTGCCAGCAGCTTACTTCGGGATCAACTTTACAATGAGCAGTTCTTC. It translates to CASSLLRDQLYNEQFF.